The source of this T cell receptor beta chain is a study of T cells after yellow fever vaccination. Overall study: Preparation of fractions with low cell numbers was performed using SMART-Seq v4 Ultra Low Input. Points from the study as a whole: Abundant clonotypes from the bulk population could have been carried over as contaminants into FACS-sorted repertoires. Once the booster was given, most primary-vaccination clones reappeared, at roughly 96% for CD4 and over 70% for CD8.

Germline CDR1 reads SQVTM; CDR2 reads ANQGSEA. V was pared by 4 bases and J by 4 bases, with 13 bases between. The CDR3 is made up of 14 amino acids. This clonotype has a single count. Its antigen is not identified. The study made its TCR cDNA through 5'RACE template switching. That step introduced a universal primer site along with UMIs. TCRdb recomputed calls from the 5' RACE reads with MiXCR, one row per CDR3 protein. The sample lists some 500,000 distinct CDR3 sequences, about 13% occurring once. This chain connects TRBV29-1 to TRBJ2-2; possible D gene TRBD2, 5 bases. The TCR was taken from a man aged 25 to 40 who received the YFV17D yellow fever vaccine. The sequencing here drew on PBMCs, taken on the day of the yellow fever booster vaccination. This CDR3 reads CSVVVSVGTGELFF. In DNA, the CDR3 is TGCAGCGTTGTCGTTAGCGTTGGCACCGGGGAGCTGTTTTTT.